The text below deals with one T cell receptor (beta chain). After removal of 0 bases from V and 2 bases from J, the junction contained 3 bases not matched to a gene. Germline CDR1 SGDLS, CDR2 YYNGEE. CDR3 length equals 15 residues. All patients were untreated before thyroid surgery. This sample is drawn from a study of metastatic and nonmetastatic thyroid tumors. Study-wide context: A comparison of repertoires was made across blood and tumor or nodule tissue from malignant and benign thyroid patients.

MiXCR was used by TCRdb to re-call the PCR reads. The data hold about 5,800 clones, with roughly 19% observed a single time. Sequences were obtained from adjacent normal tissue. This sequence originates from a female donor with papillary thyroid cancer or a benign thyroid nodule (not recorded which). Some clones in this sample may be carry-over from other donors' samples. J is TRBJ2-3 and V is TRBV9; 7 nucleotides align to TRBD2. CDR3 DNA: TGTGCCAGCAGCGTAGGGGGGGGAACCACAGATACGCAGTATTTT. It is translated as CASSVGGGTTDTQYF.